This T cell receptor beta chain was captured by sequencing in a study of Graves' ophthalmopathy and Graves' hyperthyroidism. Turning to the study itself: Researchers obtained peripheral blood at initial diagnosis, before any treatment had begun. Findings and caveats of the study: A classifier, a 13-signature model, separated ophthalmopathy from stable hyperthyroidism with more than 85% sensitivity and about 83% specificity.

Details on this clonotype: Its target is not known.

The V segment lost 4 bases and the J segment 5 bases; nucleotides outside the gene matches: 8. This CDR3 has 15 residues. Germline V CDR1 and CDR2: SGHNT, YYREEE (reference sequence). Amplification targeted the TCR beta CDR3 regions, with RNA transcripts as the source material. HTBI-primed first-round RT-PCR preceded second-round multiplex PCR. TCRdb recomputed calls from the multiplex PCR reads with MiXCR, one row per CDR3 protein. The sample records approximately 700,000 distinct CDR3 sequences, around 40% being singletons. Ophthalmopathy was moderately-to-severely active, CAS at least 3, NOSPECS at least 4, lasting under 3 months. Diagnostic conclusions were grounded in clinical symptoms, serum thyroxine, TRAb, thyroid ultrasound and orbital computed tomography.

The chain employs TRBV5-4 and TRBJ1-1; 10 nucleotides agree with TRBD1. This TCR derives from an adult man with Graves' ophthalmopathy. Sequencing was carried out using peripheral blood. CDR3 region: CASSIPGQGKTEAFF. CDR3 in DNA: TGTGCCAGCAGCATTCCGGGACAGGGGAAGACTGAAGCTTTCTTT.